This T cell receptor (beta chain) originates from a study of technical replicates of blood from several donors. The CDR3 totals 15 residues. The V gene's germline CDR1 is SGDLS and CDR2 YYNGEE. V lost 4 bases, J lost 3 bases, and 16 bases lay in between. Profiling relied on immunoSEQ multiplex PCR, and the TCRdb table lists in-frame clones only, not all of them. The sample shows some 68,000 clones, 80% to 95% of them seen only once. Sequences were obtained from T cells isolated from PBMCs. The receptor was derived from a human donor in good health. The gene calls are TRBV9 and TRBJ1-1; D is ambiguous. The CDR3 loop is CASSPADSPDTEAFF. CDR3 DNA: TGTGCCAGCAGCCCGGCGGACTCCCCTGACACTGAAGCTTTCTTT.